This TCR beta chain is from a study of blood T cells in healthy people across ages. Primed by a sample-barcoded 5' primer and a J-beta primer mix, a second PCR proceeded for about 7 to 12 cycles. TCRdb analysed the 5' RACE reads with MiXCR anew, one entry per CDR3 protein. This sample has 450,000 to 600,000 distinct CDR3 sequences; around a quarter occur once, and the top ten carry over 3.5%. CDR1 is MNHEY, CDR2 SVGAGI, per germline. There are 14 residues in the CDR3. V shed 5 bases and J 13 bases; nucleotides not matched to a gene: 16. Separately, the same data were catalogued under a study of T cells of mothers and their children. That paper adds: Sample barcodes and 2-4 random nucleotides came from the second PCR's M1S primer.

The chain combines TRBV6-5 with TRBJ1-2, with 7 bases identical to TRBD1. The receptor was isolated from a boy between 2 and 10 years old in good health. The sequenced sample consisted of blood. The CDR3 DNA is TGTGCCAGCAGTACCTATACCGGGACAGCTGGCAGCACCTTC. Translating it yields CASSTYTGTAGSTF.